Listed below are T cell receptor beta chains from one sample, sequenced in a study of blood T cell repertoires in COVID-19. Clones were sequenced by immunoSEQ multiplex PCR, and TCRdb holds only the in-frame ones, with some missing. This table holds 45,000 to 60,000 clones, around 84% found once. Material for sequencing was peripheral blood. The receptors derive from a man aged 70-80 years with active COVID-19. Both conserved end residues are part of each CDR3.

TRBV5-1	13	CASSLGTDTEAFF
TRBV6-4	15	CASSVAATSTDTQYF
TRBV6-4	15	CASSEDSSGANVLTF
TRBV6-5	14	CASGRDSDNSPLHF
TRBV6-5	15	CASSKLQGWNSPLHF
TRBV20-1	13	CSASLTEGAEAFF
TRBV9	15	CASSVGGRGTGELFF
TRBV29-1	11	CSVQQDRDLFF
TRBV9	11	CASSVGDTQYF
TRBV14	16	CASSQTPGLGGYEQYF
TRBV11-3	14	CASSPPSGSYEQYF
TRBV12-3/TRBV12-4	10	CASSLLGYTF
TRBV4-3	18	CASSQVAPSGDGAEKLFF
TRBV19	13	CASRQLLGGGYTF
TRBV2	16	CASSEVAASGFTEAFF
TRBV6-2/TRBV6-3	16	CASSYTGSIRNTEAFF
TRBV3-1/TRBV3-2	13	CASSHLSGTEAFF
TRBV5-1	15	CASSPGQGASKTQYF
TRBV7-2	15	CASSTAGAPPYEQYF
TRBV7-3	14	CASSLDSPYNEQFF
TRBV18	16	CASSETGGLGNQPQHF
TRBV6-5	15	CASSFGGLASPTQYF
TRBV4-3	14	CASSQLGANYGYTF
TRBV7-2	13	CASSDNLGTEAFF
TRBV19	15	CASSSRDRGIQPQHF
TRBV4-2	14	CASSQDLGLTEAFF
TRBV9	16	CASSVGTGGHNSPLHF
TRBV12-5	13	CASGESAQETQYF
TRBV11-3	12	CASSLGPETQYF
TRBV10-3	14	CAINPTGATGELFF
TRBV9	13	CASSPRGGAGYTF
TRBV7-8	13	CASSLVQDQPQHF
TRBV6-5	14	CASSSGQGQETQYF
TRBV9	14	CASTPSPSSYEQYF
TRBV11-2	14	CASSPDRGGNEQFF
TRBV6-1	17	CASSGAQTGKSFYEQYF
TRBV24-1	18	CATSEWTGAESSYNEQFF
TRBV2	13	CASPDRGRDTQYF
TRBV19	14	CASRGTGKSTKAFF
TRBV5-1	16	CASSIGGGGANEKLFF
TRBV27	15	CASSSGTGGPYEQYF
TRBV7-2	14	CASSVRGVVTEAFF
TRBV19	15	CASSIFGGGGNEQFF
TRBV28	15	CASSLGTGGTDTQYF
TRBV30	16	CAWSPQYEGLNTEAFF
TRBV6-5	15	CASSPESGGIGEQFF
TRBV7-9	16	CASSDLIGGANTEAFF
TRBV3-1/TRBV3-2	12	CASSQSGFEAFF
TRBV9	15	CASSPATGRQETQYF
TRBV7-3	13	CASSRTGLNEAFF
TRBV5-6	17	CASSLTLTRAGTGELFF
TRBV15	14	CATSRAGMGTEAFF
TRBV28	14	CASSLSTGSDEQFF
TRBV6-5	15	CASSYSGTEWYGYTF
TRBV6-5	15	CASSYSAVGSYEQYF